Reported below is one TCR beta chain. Its antigen is unknown. This entry belongs to a study of T cell repertoires in cytomegalovirus infection. Study overall: CMV infection and matching HLA type were both indicated by public TCR beta signatures.

Findings and caveats of the study: The ex vivo response was dominated by HLA-C-restricted CMV-specific TCR beta clonotypes.

One entry per CDR3 protein results from TCRdb running MiXCR on the reads. Counted here are roughly 600,000 distinct CDR3 sequences, approximately 24% occurring once; the ten biggest clones make up around 8%. CDR1 is SGHRS, CDR2 YFSETQ, per germline. Trimming at V came to 0 bases and at J to 0 bases, leaving 3 bases not matched to a gene. There are 18 residues in the CDR3. This TCR came from a human donor in good health (CMV status not recorded). Some clones in this sample may be carry-over from other donors' samples. Input material: CD8+ T cells from PBMCs. The chain combines TRBV5-1 with TRBJ2-1, with 13 bases fitting TRBD2. The DNA for the CDR3 is TGCGCCAGCAGCTTGGGGACTAGCGGGGGCTCCTCCTACAATGAGCAGTTCTTC. The encoded protein is CASSLGTSGGSSYNEQFF.